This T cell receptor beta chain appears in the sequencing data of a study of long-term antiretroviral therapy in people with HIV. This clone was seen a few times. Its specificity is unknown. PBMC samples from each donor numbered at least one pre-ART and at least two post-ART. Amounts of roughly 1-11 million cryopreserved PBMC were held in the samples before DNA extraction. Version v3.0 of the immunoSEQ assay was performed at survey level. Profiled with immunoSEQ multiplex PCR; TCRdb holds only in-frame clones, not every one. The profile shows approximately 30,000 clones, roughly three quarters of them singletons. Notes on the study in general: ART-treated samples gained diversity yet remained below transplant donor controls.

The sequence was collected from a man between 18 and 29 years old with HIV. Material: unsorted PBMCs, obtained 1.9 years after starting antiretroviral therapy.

Here the CDR3 reads CASTHGQTEAFF. The CDR3 DNA follows: TGTGCCAGCACCCATGGACAGACTGAAGCTTTCTTT. The chain is built from TRBV7-9 and TRBJ1-1, with D maybe TRBD1 (6 bases). The CDR3 spans 12 residues. Germline V gene data show CDR1 as SEHNR and CDR2 as FQNEAQ (reference sequence). The V and J ends lost 7 bases and 5 bases respectively, with 11 bases between them.